A single sample gave rise to the 17 T cell receptor beta chains below, sequenced in a study of technical replicates of blood from a handful of donors. Libraries were prepared by immunoSEQ multiplex PCR; TCRdb keeps only in-frame clonotypes and omits some of them. The table shows 70,000 to 75,000 clones, with roughly 94% occurring only once. Sequenced sample: T cells isolated from PBMCs. The source is a human donor in good health.

CDR3 protein: CASRRETGRSYNEQFF. The DNA of the CDR3 is TGTGCCAGCAGACGAGAGACAGGTCGCTCCTACAATGAGCAGTTCTTC. This rearrangement joins TRBV7-9 to TRBJ2-1, with a tentative D call TRBD1 (6 bases). This CDR3 has 16 residues. Looked up from germline, CDR1 is SEHNR and CDR2 is FQNEAQ (reference sequence). V gave up 6 bases and J gave up 0 bases, with 15 bases separating them.

V gene TRBV29-1 combines with J gene TRBJ2-3, with 7 bases that match TRBD1. The CDR3 runs to 14 residues. Germline V lookup: CDR1 SQVTM, CDR2 ANQGSEA. V was pared by 6 bases and J by 4 bases, with 10 bases of the junction left unmatched. In DNA form, the CDR3 reads TGCAGCGTGGGAAGGGGGCAGGGGGCAGATACGCAGTATTTT. It is translated as CSVGRGQGADTQYF.

This chain links TRBV18 with TRBJ2-4, with a tentative D call TRBD2 (5 bases). This CDR3 is built from 14 residues. V gave up 6 bases and J gave up 3 bases, with 12 bases separating them. Germline V CDR1 and CDR2: KGHSH, LQKENI. CDR3 nucleotides: TGTGCCAGCTCGACTACAGATATCAAAAACATTCAGTACTTC. Encoded protein: CASSTTDIKNIQYF.

The V and J genes are TRBV11-2 and TRBJ2-7; 7 bases line up with TRBD1. Germline trimming cut 3 bases from V and 3 bases from J; bases unmatched to any gene: 2. The CDR3 is 13 amino acids. Germline V gene data show CDR1 as SGHAT and CDR2 as FQNNGV. CDR3 nucleotide sequence: TGTGCCAGCAGCTTTGACAGGGTCTACGAGCAGTACTTC. Translation: CASSFDRVYEQYF.

This clone was seen only once. The J gene is TRBJ1-4, the V gene TRBV7-9, with D perhaps TRBD1 (6 bases). V shed 7 bases and J shed 8 bases, with 26 bases lying between them. This CDR3 spans 17 amino acids. Germline V gene sequence: CDR1 SEHNR, CDR2 FQNEAQ (reference sequence). The CDR3 protein is CASTTSHRDPGGEKLFF. The CDR3 coding sequence is TGTGCCAGCACCACTTCTCACAGGGATCCGGGAGGCGAAAAACTGTTTTTT.

The chain recombines TRBV2 with TRBJ2-2; tentatively, D is TRBD2 (5 bases). The CDR3 length is 13 residues. Germline V gene sequence: CDR1 SNHLY, CDR2 FYNNEI. Trimming pared 7 bases from V and 5 bases from J, leaving 11 bases between. The CDR3 nucleotides are TGTGCCAGCACCGCCGAGGGTACCGGGGAGCTGTTTTTT. Protein product: CASTAEGTGELFF.

This clone has more than one count but fewer than ten. This sequence joins TRBV28 and TRBJ2-5; TRBD2 matches 7 bases. V dropped 8 bases and J dropped 2; count of bases not matched to a gene: 14. The germline V gene encodes CDR1 MDHEN and CDR2 SYDVKM. This CDR3 comprises 16 residues. Written as DNA, the CDR3 is TGTGCCAGCGGCCTGAACGGGCTAGCGGTACAAGAGACCCAGTACTTC. The encoded protein is CASGLNGLAVQETQYF.

This clone was recorded once. The chain couples TRBV5-4 to TRBJ1-4; D not certain. Germline CDR1 reads SGHNT; CDR2 reads YYREEE (reference sequence). The CDR3 spans 14 residues. V was cut by 1 base and J by 3 bases, with 7 bases left in between. DNA of the CDR3: TGTGCCAGCAGCTTGTCCCTCTCTAATGAAAAACTGTTTTTT. Its translation is CASSLSLSNEKLFF.

CDR3 DNA: TGTGCCAGCAGCTTATTCGGAGCGAACAATGAGCAGTTCTTC. Protein product: CASSLFGANNEQFF. The chain joins TRBV7-3 to TRBJ2-1; unclear D gene. Trimming stripped 2 bases from V and 5 bases from J, with 10 bases between. Per germline, CDR1 SGHTA and CDR2 FQGTGA. The CDR3 is 14 amino acids.

The rearrangement links TRBV19 to TRBJ1-2; 8 bases map to TRBD1. V gave up 4 bases and J gave up 3 bases; unmatched junction bases: 4. CDR3 length: 14 amino acids. Germline values: CDR1 LNHDA, CDR2 SQIVND (reference sequence). The CDR3 spells CASSNPGGYYGYTF. CDR3 nucleotide sequence: TGTGCCAGTAGTAACCCAGGGGGCTACTATGGCTACACCTTC.

The rearrangement uses TRBV4-1 and TRBJ2-1; 9 nucleotides match TRBD1. The germline V gene has CDR1 MGHRA and CDR2 YSYEKL. There are 14 residues in the CDR3. V lost 5 bases to trimming and J lost 8 bases; unmatched junction nucleotides: 7. CDR3 loop: CASSSQGALDEQFF. The CDR3, as DNA: TGCGCCAGCAGCTCACAGGGGGCGTTGGATGAGCAGTTCTTC.

The V and J genes are TRBV7-6 and TRBJ2-7; possibly TRBD2 for D (6 bases). The length of the CDR3 is 13 residues. Trimming shortened V by 5 bases and J by 5 bases, and 13 bases separated the two germline ends. Germline V gene lookup returns CDR1 SGHVS and CDR2 FNYEAQ. DNA for the CDR3: TGTGCCAGCAGCCCGGGGGACGTCCACGAGCAGTACTTC. The encoded protein is CASSPGDVHEQYF.

In DNA, the CDR3 is TGTGCCAGCAGCCAAGGGGGAGGGTTTGAAAAACTGTTTTTT. This translates into CASSQGGGFEKLFF. The rearrangement uses TRBV4-2 and TRBJ1-4; D is unclear. Trimming pared 1 base from V and 7 bases from J, leaving 10 bases between. Germline CDR1 LGHNA, CDR2 YNFKEQ. The CDR3 has 14 residues.

The chain uses TRBV7-9 and TRBJ1-1; no definite D call. The V end was cut by 1 base, the J end by 1 base, with 10 bases between. In germline, CDR1 is SEHNR, CDR2 FQNEAQ (reference sequence). This CDR3 contains 15 residues. This chain's CDR3 is CASSLGWPENTEAFF. The CDR3 coding sequence is TGTGCCAGCAGCTTAGGGTGGCCTGAGAACACTGAAGCTTTCTTT. The full variable domain, completed using reference TRBV7-9 and TRBJ1-1, is DTGVSQNPRHKITKRGQNVTFRCDPISEHNRLYWYRQTLGQGPEFLTYFQNEAQLEKSRLLSDRFSAERPKGSFSTLEIQRTEQGDSAMYLCASSLGWPENTEAFFGQGTRLTVV.

In regard to this clone: At one of its ends the junction is not consistent with the germline gene, which may arise from a read error. The chain carries TRBV5-4 and TRBJ2-1; D not resolved. CDR1 and CDR2 from the germline V gene are SGHNT and YYREEE (reference sequence). The CDR3 is 13 residues long. The CDR3 is CASQPTSHNEQFF. In DNA, the CDR3 is TGTGCCAGCCAACCTACCTCCCACAATGAGCAGTTCTTC.

This clone was seen once. The gene calls are TRBV6-6 and TRBJ2-6; the D is unclear. Trimming removed 2 bases from V and 3 bases from J, with 8 bases in between. This CDR3 region has 15 residues. The germline V gene encodes CDR1 MNHNY and CDR2 SVGAGI (reference sequence). The CDR3, as DNA: TGTGCCAGCAGTTACCCAAGTAGTGGGGCCAACGTCCTGACTTTC. Translating it yields CASSYPSSGANVLTF.

The rearrangement uses TRBV4-2 and TRBJ2-3, with TRBD2 matching over 12 bases. Germline V CDR1 and CDR2: LGHNA, YNFKEQ. After removal of 1 base from V and 5 bases from J, the junction contained 10 bases not matched to a gene. This CDR3 contains 18 residues. The CDR3 nucleotides read TGTGCCAGCAGCCAAGCTTCGACTAGCGGGAGTGGAATAGATACGCAGTATTTT. Translated, it gives CASSQASTSGSGIDTQYF.